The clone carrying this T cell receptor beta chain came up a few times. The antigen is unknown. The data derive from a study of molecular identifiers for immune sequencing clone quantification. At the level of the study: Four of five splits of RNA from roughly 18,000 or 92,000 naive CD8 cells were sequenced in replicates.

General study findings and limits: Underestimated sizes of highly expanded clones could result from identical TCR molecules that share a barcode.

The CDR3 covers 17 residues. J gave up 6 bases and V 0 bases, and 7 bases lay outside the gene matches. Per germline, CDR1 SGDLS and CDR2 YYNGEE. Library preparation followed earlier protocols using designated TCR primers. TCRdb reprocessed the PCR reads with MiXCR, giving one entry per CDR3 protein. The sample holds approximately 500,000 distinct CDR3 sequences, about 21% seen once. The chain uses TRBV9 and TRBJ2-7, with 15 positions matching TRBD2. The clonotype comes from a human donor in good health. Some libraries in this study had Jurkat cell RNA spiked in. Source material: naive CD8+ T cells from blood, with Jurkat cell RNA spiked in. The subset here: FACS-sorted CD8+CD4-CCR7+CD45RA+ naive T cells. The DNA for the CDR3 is TGTGCCAGCAGCGTAGCTTCCGGACTAGCGGGGGGGTTCGAGCAGTACTTC. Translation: CASSVASGLAGGFEQYF.